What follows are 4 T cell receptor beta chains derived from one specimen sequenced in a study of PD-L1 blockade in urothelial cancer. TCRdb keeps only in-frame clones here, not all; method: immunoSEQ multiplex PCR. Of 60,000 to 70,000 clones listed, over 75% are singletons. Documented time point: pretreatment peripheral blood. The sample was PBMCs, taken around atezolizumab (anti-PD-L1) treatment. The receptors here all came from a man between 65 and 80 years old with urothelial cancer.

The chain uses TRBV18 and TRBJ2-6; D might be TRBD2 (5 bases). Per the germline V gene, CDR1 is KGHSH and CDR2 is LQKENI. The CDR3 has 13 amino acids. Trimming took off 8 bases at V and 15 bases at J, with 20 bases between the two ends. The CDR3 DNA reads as TGTGCCAGCCGATCCGGTAGCGCCTCGCGCCTGACTTTC. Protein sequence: CASRSGSASRLTF.

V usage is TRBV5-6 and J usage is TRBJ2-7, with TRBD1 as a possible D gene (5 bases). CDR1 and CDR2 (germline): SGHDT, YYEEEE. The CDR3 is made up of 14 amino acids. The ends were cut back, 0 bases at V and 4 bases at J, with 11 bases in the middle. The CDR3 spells CASSLVSRQYEQYF. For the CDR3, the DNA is TGTGCCAGCAGCTTGGTCTCGCGACAGTACGAGCAGTACTTC.

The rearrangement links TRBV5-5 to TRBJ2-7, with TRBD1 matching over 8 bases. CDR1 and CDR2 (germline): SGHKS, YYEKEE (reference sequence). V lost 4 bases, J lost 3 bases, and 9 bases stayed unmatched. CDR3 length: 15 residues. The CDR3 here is CASSPGQGGNYEQYF. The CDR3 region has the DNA TGTGCCAGCAGCCCCGGACAGGGAGGAAACTACGAGCAGTACTTC.

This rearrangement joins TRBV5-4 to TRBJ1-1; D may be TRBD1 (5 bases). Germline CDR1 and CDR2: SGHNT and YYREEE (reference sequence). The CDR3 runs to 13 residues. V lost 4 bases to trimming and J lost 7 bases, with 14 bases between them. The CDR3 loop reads CASSPSGEGEAFF. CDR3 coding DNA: TGTGCCAGCAGCCCGTCGGGGGAGGGTGAAGCTTTCTTT.